A selection of T cell receptor beta chains follows, all from one sample in a study of shared clonotypes between healthy human individuals. Profiling relied on immunoSEQ multiplex PCR, and the TCRdb table lists in-frame clones only, not all of them. The table lists over 2 million clones, roughly 94% of them singletons. Sequencing was carried out using naive CD4+ T cells sorted from blood. The receptors originated from a man younger than 35 in good health. Each CDR3 is given with its conserved first and last residue. Fields, in order: clone size, J gene, V gene, CDR3 protein. Where a row states a size, it is once, few, many or the class of an expanded clone; other rows omit it.

-,TRBJ2-1,TRBV7-3,CASSLSRYNEQFF
-,TRBJ1-6,TRBV9,CASSFRTSGNSPLHF
-,TRBJ1-1,TRBV6-5,CASSYRQRNTEAFF
few,TRBJ1-6,TRBV6-5,CASRRGTDDSPLHF
-,TRBJ2-5,TRBV5-4,CASSLGPAGEMETQYF
-,TRBJ2-1,TRBV7-2,CASSPQGWNEQFF
-,TRBJ1-6,TRBV2,CASRPTGDNSPLHF
-,TRBJ2-7,TRBV7-2,CASSSQAGVNYEQYF
-,TRBJ1-2,TRBV13,CASSSAYYGTQANYGYTF
-,TRBJ2-7,TRBV5-1,CASSGGQGGIERQYF